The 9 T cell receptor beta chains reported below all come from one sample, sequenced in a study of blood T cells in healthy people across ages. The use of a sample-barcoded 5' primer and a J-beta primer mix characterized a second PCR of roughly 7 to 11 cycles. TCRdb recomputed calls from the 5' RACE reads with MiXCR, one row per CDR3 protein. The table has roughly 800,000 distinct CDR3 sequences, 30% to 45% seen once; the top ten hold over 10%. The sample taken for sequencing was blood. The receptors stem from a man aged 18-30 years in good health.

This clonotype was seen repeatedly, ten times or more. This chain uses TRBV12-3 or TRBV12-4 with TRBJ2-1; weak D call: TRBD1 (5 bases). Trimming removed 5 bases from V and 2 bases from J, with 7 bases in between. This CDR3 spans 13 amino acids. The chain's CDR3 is CASSHRPYNEQFF. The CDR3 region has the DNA TGTGCCAGCAGTCACAGGCCCTACAATGAGCAGTTCTTC.

Written as DNA, the CDR3 is TGTGCCAGCAGCTTTACCCCGACAGGGGCCCATGAGCAGTTCTTC. Its protein is CASSFTPTGAHEQFF. V gene TRBV7-9 combines with J gene TRBJ2-1; 8 nucleotides line up with TRBD1. Germline V CDR1 and CDR2: SEHNR, FQNEAQ (reference sequence). Trimming at V came to 3 bases and at J to 8 bases, leaving 9 bases not matched to a gene. This CDR3 has 15 residues.

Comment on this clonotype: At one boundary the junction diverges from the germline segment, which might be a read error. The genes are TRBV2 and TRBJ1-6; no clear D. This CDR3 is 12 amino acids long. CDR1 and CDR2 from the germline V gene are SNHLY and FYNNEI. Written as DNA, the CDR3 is TGTGCCAGCAGTGGGAATAATTCACCCCCCCACTTT. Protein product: CASSGNNSPPHF. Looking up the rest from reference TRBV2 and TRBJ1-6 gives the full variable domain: EPEVTQTPSHQVTQMGQEVILRCVPISNHLYFYWYRQILGQKVEFLVSFYNNEISEKSEIFDDQFSVERPDGSNFTLKIRSTKLEDSAMYFCASSGNNSPPHFGNGTRLTVT.

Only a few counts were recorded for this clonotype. DNA of the CDR3: TGTGCCAGCAGCTACCCGGGGACTTATGGCTACACCTTC. It encodes CASSYPGTYGYTF. The gene calls are TRBV7-8 and TRBJ1-2, with a weak D call TRBD1 (5 bases). Germline-derived CDR1 and CDR2 are SGHVS and FQNEAQ. V was pared by 4 bases and J by 5 bases, with 11 bases between. The CDR3 totals 13 residues.

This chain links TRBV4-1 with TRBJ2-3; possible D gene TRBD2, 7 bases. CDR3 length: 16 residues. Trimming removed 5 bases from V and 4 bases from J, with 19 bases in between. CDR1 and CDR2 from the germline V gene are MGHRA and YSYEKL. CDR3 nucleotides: TGCGCCAGCAGCGAAGGGGGGGCCAGTCCCGCAGATACGCAGTATTTT. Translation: CASSEGGASPADTQYF.

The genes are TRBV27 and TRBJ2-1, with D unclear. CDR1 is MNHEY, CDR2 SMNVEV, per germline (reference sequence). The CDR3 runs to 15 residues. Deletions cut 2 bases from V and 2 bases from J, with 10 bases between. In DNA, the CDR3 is TGTGCCAGCAGTTTAGGGCGGACGGCCTACAATGAGCAGTTCTTC. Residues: CASSLGRTAYNEQFF.

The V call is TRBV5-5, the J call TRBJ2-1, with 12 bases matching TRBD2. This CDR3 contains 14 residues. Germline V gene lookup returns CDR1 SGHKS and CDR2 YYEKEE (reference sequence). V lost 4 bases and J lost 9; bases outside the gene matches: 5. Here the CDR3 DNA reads TGTGCCAGCAGCGGATCGACTAGCGGGGGTGAGCAGTTCTTC. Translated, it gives CASSGSTSGGEQFF.

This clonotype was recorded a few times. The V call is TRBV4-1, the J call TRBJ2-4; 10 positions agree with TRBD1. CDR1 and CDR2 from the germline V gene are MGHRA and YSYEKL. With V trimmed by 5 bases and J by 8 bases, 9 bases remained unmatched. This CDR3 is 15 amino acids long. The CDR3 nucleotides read TGCGCCAGCAGCGATCCGGGACAGGGGCTGGACATTCAGTACTTC. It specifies CASSDPGQGLDIQYF.

CDR3 DNA sequence: TGTGCCAGCAGTTGGGGACTAGCGGGGTACAATGAGCAGTTCTTC. Encoded protein: CASSWGLAGYNEQFF. The chain is built from TRBV6-5 and TRBJ2-1; TRBD2 agrees at 13 bases. The length of the CDR3 is 15 residues. V lost 4 bases and J lost 4; bases outside the gene matches: 1. The V gene's germline CDR1 is MNHEY and CDR2 SVGAGI.